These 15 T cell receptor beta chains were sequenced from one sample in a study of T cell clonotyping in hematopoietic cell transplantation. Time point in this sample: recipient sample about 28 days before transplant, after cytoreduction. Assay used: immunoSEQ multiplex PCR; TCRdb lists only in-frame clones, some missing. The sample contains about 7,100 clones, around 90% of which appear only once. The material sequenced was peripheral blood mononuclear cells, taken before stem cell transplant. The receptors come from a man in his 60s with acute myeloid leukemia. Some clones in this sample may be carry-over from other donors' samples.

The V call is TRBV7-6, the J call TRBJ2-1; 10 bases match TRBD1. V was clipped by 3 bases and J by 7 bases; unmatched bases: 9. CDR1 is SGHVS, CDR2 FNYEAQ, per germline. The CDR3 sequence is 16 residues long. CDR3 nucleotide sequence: TGTGCCAGCAGCTTTGACAGGGGGCTAGGAGGGAATGAGCAGTTCTTC. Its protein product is CASSFDRGLGGNEQFF.

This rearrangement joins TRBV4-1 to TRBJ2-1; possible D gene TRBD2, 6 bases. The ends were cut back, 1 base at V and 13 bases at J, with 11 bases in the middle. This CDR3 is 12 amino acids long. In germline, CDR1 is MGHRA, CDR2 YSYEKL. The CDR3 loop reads CASSQGGVDQFF. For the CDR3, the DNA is TGCGCCAGCAGCCAAGGGGGGGTAGACCAGTTCTTC.

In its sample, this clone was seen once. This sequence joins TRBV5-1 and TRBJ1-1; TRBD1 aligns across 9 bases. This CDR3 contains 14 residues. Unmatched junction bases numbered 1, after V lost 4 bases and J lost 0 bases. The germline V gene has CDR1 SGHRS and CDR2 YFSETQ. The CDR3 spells CASSGTGMNTEAFF. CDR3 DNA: TGCGCCAGCAGCGGGACAGGGATGAACACTGAAGCTTTCTTT.

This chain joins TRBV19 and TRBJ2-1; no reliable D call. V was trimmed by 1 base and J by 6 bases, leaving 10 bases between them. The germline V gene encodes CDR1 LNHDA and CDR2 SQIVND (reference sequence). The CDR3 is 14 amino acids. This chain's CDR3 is CASSIVFDSNEQFF. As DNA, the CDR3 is TGTGCCAGTAGTATAGTTTTTGACTCCAATGAGCAGTTCTTC. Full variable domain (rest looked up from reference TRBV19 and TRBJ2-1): DGGITQSPKYLFRKEGQNVTLSCEQNLNHDAMYWYRQDPGQGLRLIYYSQIVNDFQKGDIAEGYSVSREKKESFPLTVTSAQKNPTAFYLCASSIVFDSNEQFFGPGTRLTVL.

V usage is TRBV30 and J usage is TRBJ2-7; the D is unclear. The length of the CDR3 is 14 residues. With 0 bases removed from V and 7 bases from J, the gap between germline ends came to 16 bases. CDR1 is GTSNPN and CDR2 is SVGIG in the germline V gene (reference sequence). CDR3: CAWSVLQTVGEQYF. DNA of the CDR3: TGTGCCTGGAGTGTACTCCAGACGGTGGGAGAGCAGTACTTC.

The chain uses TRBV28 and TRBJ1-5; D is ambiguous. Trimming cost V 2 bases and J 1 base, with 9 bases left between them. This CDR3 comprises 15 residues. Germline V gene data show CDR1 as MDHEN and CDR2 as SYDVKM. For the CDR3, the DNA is TGTGCCAGCAGTTTAGGTCTCTTCAGCAATCAGCCCCAGCATTTT. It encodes CASSLGLFSNQPQHF.

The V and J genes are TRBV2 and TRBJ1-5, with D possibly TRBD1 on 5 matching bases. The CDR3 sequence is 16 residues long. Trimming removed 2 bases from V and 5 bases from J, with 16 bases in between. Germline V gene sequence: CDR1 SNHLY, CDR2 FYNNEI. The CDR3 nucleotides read TGTGCCAGCAGTGAAAGGTCCCGGGGGGTTGATCAGCCCCAGCATTTT. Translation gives CASSERSRGVDQPQHF.

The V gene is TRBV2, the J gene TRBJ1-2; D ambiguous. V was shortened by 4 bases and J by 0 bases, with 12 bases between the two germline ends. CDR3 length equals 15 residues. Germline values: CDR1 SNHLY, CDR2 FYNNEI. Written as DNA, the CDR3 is TGTGCCAGCAGTGTTGGAGTGACTTCTAACTATGGCTACACCTTC. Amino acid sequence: CASSVGVTSNYGYTF.

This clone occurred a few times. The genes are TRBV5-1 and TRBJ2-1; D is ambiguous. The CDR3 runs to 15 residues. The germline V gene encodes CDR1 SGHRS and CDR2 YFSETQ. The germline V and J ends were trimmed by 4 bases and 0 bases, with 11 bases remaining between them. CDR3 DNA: TGCGCCAGCAGCCCTCCCAGTAGCTCCTACAATGAGCAGTTCTTC. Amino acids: CASSPPSSSYNEQFF.

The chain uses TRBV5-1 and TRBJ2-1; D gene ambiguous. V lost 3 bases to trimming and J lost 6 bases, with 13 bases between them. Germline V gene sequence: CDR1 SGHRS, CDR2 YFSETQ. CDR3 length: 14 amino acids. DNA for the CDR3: TGCGCCAGCAGCTCCACCACTGGAACCAATGAGCAGTTCTTC. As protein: CASSSTTGTNEQFF.

The chain's CDR3 is CASSLARDGADMNTEAFF. The CDR3 DNA reads as TGTGCCAGCAGCTTAGCGCGAGACGGAGCCGACATGAACACTGAAGCTTTCTTT. The chain employs TRBV7-6 and TRBJ1-1; D uncertain. Germline loops: CDR1 SGHVS, CDR2 FNYEAQ. This CDR3 is 18 amino acids long. The V end lost 0 bases, the J end lost 0 bases, and 17 bases lay between the germline ends.

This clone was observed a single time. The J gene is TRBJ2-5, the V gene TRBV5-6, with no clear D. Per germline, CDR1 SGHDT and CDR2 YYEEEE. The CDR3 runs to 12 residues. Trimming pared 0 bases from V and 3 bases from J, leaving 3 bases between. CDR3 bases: TGTGCCAGCAGCTTGGTGGAAGAGACCCAGTACTTC. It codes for CASSLVEETQYF.

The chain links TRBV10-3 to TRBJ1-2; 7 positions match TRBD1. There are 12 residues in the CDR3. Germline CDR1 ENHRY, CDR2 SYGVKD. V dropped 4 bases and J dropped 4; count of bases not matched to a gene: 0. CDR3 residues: CAISGQGYGYTF. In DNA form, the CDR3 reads TGTGCCATCAGTGGACAGGGCTATGGCTACACCTTC.

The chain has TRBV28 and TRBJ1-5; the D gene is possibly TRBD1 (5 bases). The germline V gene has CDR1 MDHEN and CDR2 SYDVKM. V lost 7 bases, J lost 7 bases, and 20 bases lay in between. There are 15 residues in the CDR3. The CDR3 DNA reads TGTGCCAGCACTCCTATGAAGGGGAATTCCCAGCCCCAGCATTTT. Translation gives CASTPMKGNSQPQHF.

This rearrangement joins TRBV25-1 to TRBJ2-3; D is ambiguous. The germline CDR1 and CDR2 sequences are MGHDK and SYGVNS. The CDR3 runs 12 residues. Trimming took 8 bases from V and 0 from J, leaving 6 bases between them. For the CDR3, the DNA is TGTGCCAGCGAAGAGAGCACAGATACGCAGTATTTT. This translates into CASEESTDTQYF.